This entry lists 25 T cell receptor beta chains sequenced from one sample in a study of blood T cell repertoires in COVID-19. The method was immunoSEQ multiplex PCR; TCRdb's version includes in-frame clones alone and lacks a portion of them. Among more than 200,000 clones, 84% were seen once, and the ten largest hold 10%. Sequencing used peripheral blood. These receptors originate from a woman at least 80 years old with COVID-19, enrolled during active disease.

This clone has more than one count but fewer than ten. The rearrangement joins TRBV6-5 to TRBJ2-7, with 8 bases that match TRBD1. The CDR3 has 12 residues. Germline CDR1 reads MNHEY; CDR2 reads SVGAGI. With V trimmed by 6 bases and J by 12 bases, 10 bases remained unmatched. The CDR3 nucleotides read TGTGCCAGCAGGGAGGGGGACAGGAGACTGTACTTC. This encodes CASREGDRRLYF.

CDR3 sequence: CASSQVTTGYGYTF. The DNA of the CDR3 is TGTGCCAGCAGCCAGGTCACTACAGGGTATGGCTACACCTTC. This chain links TRBV4-2 with TRBJ1-2; TRBD1 might be the D (6 bases). The germline gives CDR1 LGHNA, CDR2 YNFKEQ. This CDR3 spans 14 amino acids. The V end was cut by 3 bases, the J end by 5 bases, with 13 bases between.

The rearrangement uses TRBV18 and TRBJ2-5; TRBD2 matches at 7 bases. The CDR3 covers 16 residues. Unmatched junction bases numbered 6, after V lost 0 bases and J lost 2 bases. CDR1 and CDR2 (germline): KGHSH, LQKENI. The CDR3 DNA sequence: TGTGCCAGCTCACCACCGGCCCCTAGCGGACAAGAGACCCAGTACTTC. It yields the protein CASSPPAPSGQETQYF.

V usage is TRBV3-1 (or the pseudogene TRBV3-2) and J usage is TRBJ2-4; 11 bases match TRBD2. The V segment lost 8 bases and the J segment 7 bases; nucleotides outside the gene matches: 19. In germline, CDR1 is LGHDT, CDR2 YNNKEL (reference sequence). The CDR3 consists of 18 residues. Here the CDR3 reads CASRLEGLAGGRGNIQYF. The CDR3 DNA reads TGTGCCAGCCGTCTTGAGGGTCTAGCGGGGGGCCGCGGGAACATTCAGTACTTC.

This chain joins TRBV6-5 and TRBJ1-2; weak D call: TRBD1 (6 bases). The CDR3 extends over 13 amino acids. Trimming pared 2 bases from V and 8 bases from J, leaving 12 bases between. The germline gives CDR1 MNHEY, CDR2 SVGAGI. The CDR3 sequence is CASSYEGVSGYTF. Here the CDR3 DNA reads TGTGCCAGCAGTTACGAGGGGGTGTCGGGCTACACCTTC.

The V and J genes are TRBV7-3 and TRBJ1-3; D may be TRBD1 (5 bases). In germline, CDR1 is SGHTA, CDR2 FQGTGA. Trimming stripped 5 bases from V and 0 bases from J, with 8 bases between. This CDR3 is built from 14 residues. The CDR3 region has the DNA TGTGCCAGCAGCCCAGGGTTCTCTGGAAACACCATATATTTT. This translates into CASSPGFSGNTIYF. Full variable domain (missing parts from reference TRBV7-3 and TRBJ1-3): GAGVSQTPSNKVTEKGKYVELRCDPISGHTALYWYRQSLGQGPEFLIYFQGTGAADDSGLPNDRFFAVRPEGSVSTLKIQRTERGDSAVYLCASSPGFSGNTIYFGEGSWLTVV.

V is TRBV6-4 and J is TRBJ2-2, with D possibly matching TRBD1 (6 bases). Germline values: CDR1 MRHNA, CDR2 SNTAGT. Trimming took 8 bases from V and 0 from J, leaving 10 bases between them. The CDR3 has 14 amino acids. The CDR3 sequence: CASRTAANTGELFF. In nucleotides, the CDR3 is TGTGCCAGCCGGACAGCGGCGAACACCGGGGAGCTGTTTTTT.

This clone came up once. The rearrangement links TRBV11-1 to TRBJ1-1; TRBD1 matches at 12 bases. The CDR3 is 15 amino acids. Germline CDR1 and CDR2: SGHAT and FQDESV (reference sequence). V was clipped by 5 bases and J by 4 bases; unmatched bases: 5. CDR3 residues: CASSLGTGGGTEAFF. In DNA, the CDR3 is TGTGCCAGCAGCCTCGGGACAGGGGGCGGCACTGAAGCTTTCTTT.

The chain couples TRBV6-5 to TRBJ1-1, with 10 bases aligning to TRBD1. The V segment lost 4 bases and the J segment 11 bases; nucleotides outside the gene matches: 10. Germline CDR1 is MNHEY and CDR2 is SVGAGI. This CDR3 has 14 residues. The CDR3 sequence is CASSFDPGQGNAFF. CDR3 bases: TGTGCCAGCAGTTTTGACCCGGGACAGGGGAACGCTTTCTTT.

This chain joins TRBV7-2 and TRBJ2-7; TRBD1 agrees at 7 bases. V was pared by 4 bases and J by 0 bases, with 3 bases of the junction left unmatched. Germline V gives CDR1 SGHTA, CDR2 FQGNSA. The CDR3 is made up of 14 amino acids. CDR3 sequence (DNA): TGTGCCAGCAGCTGGGACAGCGCCTCCTACGAGCAGTACGTC. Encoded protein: CASSWDSASYEQYV.

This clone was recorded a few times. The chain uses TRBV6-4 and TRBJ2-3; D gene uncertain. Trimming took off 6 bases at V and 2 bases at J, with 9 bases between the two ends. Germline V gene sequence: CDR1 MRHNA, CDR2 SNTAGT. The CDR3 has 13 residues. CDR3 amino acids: CASSTTDTDTQYF. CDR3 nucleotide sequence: TGTGCCAGCAGCACTACCGACACAGATACGCAGTATTTT.

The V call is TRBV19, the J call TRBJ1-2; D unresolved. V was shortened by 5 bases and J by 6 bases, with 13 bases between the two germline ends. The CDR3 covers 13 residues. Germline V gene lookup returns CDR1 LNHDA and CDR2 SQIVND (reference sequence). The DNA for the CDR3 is TGTGCCAGTAGTGCATGGATGCGGGATGGCTACACCTTC. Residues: CASSAWMRDGYTF.

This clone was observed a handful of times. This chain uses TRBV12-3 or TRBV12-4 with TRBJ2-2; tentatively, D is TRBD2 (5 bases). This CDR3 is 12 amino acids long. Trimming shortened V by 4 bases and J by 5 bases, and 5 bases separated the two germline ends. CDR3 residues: CASSSGTGELFF. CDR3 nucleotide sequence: TGTGCCAGCAGTTCGGGGACCGGGGAGCTGTTTTTT.

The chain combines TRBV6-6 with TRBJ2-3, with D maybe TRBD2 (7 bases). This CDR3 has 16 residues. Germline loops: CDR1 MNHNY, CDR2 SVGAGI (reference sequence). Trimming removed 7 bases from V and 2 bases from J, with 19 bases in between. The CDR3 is CASTQGGATYTDTQYF. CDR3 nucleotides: TGTGCCAGCACTCAAGGGGGGGCCACTTACACAGATACGCAGTATTTT.

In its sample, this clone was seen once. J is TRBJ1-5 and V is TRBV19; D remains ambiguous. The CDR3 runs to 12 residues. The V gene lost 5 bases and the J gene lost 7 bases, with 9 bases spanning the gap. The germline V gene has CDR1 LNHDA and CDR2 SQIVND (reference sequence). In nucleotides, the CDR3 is TGTGCCAGTAGTGGAGGATGGCAGCCCCAGCATTTT. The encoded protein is CASSGGWQPQHF.

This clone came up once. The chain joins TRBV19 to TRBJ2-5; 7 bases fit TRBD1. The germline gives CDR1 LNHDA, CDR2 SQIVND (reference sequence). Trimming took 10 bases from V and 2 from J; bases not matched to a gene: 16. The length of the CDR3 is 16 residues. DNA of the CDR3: TGTGCCACACGCACAACGGGCCGGGACAGTCAAGAGACCCAGTACTTC. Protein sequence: CATRTTGRDSQETQYF.

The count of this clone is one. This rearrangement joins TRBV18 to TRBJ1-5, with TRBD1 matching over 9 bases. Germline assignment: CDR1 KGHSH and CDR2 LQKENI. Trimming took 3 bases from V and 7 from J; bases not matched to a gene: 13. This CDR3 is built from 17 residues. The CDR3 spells CASSPTGTGTPQQPQHF. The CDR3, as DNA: TGTGCCAGCTCACCCACCGGGACAGGGACCCCCCAACAGCCCCAGCATTTT.

In nucleotides, the CDR3 is TGTGCCAGCTCACCTCCGAACAGGGAACTCCTAACGGGCGGCTACACCTTC. Translating it yields CASSPPNRELLTGGYTF. The chain uses TRBV18 and TRBJ1-2; maybe TRBD1 (6 bases). Trimming removed 3 bases at V and 8 bases at J, with 25 bases between. The V gene's germline CDR1 is KGHSH and CDR2 LQKENI. The CDR3 has 17 amino acids.

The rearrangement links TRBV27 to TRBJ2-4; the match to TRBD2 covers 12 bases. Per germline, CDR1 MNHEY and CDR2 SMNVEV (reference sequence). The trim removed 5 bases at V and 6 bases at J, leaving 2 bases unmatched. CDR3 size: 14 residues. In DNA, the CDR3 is TGTGCCAGCAGTCTAGCGGGGGGGGGAAACATTCAGTACTTC. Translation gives CASSLAGGGNIQYF.

The CDR3 nucleotides are TGTGCCATCAGTGAAGGCGGGGGGGCGGAGACCCAGTACTTC. It encodes CAISEGGGAETQYF. This chain joins TRBV10-3 and TRBJ2-5, with TRBD2 matching over 9 bases. V lost 3 bases to trimming and J lost 5 bases; unmatched junction nucleotides: 4. CDR3 length: 14 residues. In germline, CDR1 is ENHRY, CDR2 SYGVKD.

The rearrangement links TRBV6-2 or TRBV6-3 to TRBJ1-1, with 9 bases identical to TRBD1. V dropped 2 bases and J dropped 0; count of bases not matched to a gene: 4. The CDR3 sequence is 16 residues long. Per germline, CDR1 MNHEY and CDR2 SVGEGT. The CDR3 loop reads CASSYGTGNVNTEAFF. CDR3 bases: TGTGCCAGCAGTTACGGGACAGGGAACGTGAACACTGAAGCTTTCTTT.

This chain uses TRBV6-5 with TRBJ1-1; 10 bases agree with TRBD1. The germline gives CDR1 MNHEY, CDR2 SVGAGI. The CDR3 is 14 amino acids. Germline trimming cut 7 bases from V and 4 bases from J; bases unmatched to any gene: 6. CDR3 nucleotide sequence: TGTGCCAGCACCCTGACAGGGGGCGTCACTGAAGCTTTCTTT. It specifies CASTLTGGVTEAFF.

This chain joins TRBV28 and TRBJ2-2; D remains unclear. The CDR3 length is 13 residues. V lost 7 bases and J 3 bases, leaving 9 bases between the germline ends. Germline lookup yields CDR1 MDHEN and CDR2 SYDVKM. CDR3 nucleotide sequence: TGTGCCAGCACCTCTCACTACACCGGGGAGCTGTTTTTT. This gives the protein CASTSHYTGELFF.

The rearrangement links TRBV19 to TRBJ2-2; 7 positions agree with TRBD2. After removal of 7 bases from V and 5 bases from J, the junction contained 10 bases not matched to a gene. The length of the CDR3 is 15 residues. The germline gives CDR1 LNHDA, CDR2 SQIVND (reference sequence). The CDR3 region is CASTSRSGDTGELFF. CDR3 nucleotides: TGTGCCAGTACGTCCCGGAGCGGGGATACCGGGGAGCTGTTTTTT.

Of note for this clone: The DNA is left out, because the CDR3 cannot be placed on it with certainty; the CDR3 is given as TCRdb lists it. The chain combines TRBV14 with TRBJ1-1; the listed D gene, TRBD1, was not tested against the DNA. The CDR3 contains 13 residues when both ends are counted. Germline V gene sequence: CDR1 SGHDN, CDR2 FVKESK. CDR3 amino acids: CASSQVGTGATVF.